These T cell receptor beta chains were read from a single sample in a study of PD-1 blockade in classical Hodgkin lymphoma. Produced via immunoSEQ multiplex PCR; TCRdb's table is partial and in-frame only. Here the sample spans around 25,000 clones, approximately 80% being singletons. Sequencing used peripheral blood mononuclear cells (PBMCs), obtained at baseline. These receptors came from a human donor with classical Hodgkin lymphoma. Each CDR3 is given with its conserved first and last residue. A D gene is named only where the DNA matches it firmly. Size tells how often a clone was seen (once, few, many) or the class of an expanded clone, and some rows leave it out.

d_call	v_call	clone_size	j_call	cdr3_nt	cdr3_aa
TRBD1	TRBV19	once	TRBJ2-7	TGTGCCACCCAACCGGGACAGGGGCCTGAAGAGCAGTACTTC	CATQPGQGPEEQYF
TRBD1	TRBV28	once	TRBJ1-5	TGTGCCAGCAGTTTGGACAGGGAGTCGGCTCAGCCCCAGCATTTT	CASSLDRESAQPQHF
TRBD1	TRBV7-2	-	TRBJ1-5	TGTGCCAGCAGCCGACAGGGGGACGAGCCCCAGCATTTT	CASSRQGDEPQHF
-	TRBV6-6	medium-sized	TRBJ2-7	TGTGCCAGCAGTTACCGCGAGGACGAGCAGTACTTC	CASSYREDEQYF
TRBD1	TRBV2	-	TRBJ2-7	TGTGCCAGCAACCGGGACAGACACTACGAGCAGTACTTC	CASNRDRHYEQYF
TRBD1	TRBV19	few	TRBJ1-6	TGTGCCACCTCCGACAGGGCAGAGTCACCCCTCCACTTT	CATSDRAESPLHF
-	TRBV18	-	TRBJ1-1	TGTGCCAGCTCACCAACAGCTCCGAACACTGAAGCTTTCTTT	CASSPTAPNTEAFF
TRBD1	TRBV7-8	medium-sized	TRBJ2-7	TGTGCCAGCAGCTCGCGTACGGGACAGGGATCCTACGAGCAGTACTTC	CASSSRTGQGSYEQYF
TRBD1	TRBV19	-	TRBJ2-2	TGTGCCAGTAGTTTCCAATTCCCGGGGGGACAGGGGGACACCGGGGAGCTGTTTTTT	CASSFQFPGGQGDTGELFF
TRBD2	TRBV5-1	-	TRBJ2-5	TGCGCCAGCAGCTTTGGGGCGGGGGGGCTCCAAGAGACCCAGTACTTC	CASSFGAGGLQETQYF
-	TRBV7-9	-	TRBJ2-7	TGTGCCAGCAGCCGAGACAGATCCTACGAGCAGTACTTC	CASSRDRSYEQYF
-	TRBV7-9	-	TRBJ1-2	TGTGCCAGCAGATCTACCCGGACAGCTTATGGCTACACCTTC	CASRSTRTAYGYTF
TRBD1	TRBV5-1	-	TRBJ1-5	TGCGCCAGCAGCTTGGACAGGGGTCAGCCCCAGCATTTT	CASSLDRGQPQHF
TRBD2	TRBV2	-	TRBJ2-3	TGTGCCAGCAGTCGACTAGCAGGAGATACGCAGTATTTT	CASSRLAGDTQYF
-	TRBV5-6	-	TRBJ2-7	TGTGCCAGCAGCTTGGGGCTAGCGACCGAGCAGTACTTC	CASSLGLATEQYF
-	TRBV5-5	few	TRBJ2-7	TGTGCCAGCAGCTTTGAGTCGTTGGCAGGGCGAACCTACGAGCAGTACTTC	CASSFESLAGRTYEQYF